The source of this T cell receptor beta chain is a study of Ad26.COV2.S vaccination and SARS-CoV-2 variants. About the study: By the intramuscular route, Ad26.COV2.S was given once, or twice 56 days apart.

Clones were read by immunoSEQ multiplex PCR, and TCRdb kept only the in-frame ones, dropping some. The data show around 300,000 clones, about 87% seen once. Noted treatment: roughly 20 received Ad26.COV2.S at low or high dose, single or two shots; 5 received placebo; per-sample allocation not given. Samples analyzed were those drawn on day 63 after the first vaccine or placebo injection. Boston supplied an adult donor aged 18-55 years. Notes on the study in general: Participants given vaccine showed non-spike TCR breadth similar to that of placebo recipients. Analyses that measured TCR breadth and depth may have underestimated total T cell responses.

Germline V gene data show CDR1 as SGHAT and CDR2 as FQNNGV. Trimming removed 0 bases from V and 2 bases from J, with 23 bases in between. The CDR3 sequence is 19 residues long. Notes on this clone: The antigen is undetermined.

The specimen was peripheral blood, collected in a trial of Ad26.COV2.S vaccine versus placebo. This sequence originates from a person between 18 and 65 years old who received the Ad26.COV2.S COVID-19 vaccine or a placebo. This chain links TRBV11-2 with TRBJ2-7; D possibly corresponds to TRBD1 (6 bases). CDR3 amino acids: CASSLDQSWGRPLPYEQYF. The DNA of the CDR3 is TGTGCCAGCAGCTTAGATCAGTCTTGGGGGCGGCCTCTCCCCTACGAGCAGTACTTC.